This T cell receptor (beta chain) was obtained from a study of cytomegalovirus exposure and HLA in healthy donors. Study details: The study placed about four fifths of its approximately 360 genotyped donors in the Caucasian-associated ancestry cluster.

Overall study findings and caveats: Equally common other TCR beta chains were less clonally expanded than HLA-associated ones, a later analysis found. A previous analysis found most TCR beta V segments productive roughly 90% or roughly 30% of the time.

The CDR3 consists of 14 residues. Germline V gene sequence: CDR1 SGHNT, CDR2 YYREEE (reference sequence). Trimming shortened V by 5 bases and J by 4 bases, and 13 bases separated the two germline ends. Concerning this clone: Its specificity is unknown.

Researchers ran the PCR with 60 Vbeta and 13 Jbeta primers. Assay: immunoSEQ multiplex PCR; the TCRdb copy retains only in-frame clones and omits some. Of some 180,000 clones in the sample, about 83% were seen once. The chain links TRBV5-4 to TRBJ2-1; tentative D call: TRBD1 (6 bases). The TCR comes from a female donor in good health and CMV-seronegative. Sequencing was performed on PBMCs. DNA of the CDR3: TGTGCCAGCAGTACCCCAGGGACATACAATGAGCAGTTCTTC. Its translation: CASSTPGTYNEQFF.